The rows below give T cell receptor beta chains drawn from one sample of a study of blood T cells in healthy people across ages. MiXCR, run by TCRdb on the 5' RACE reads, gives a single entry per CDR3 protein. The sample lists 1.8 million or so distinct CDR3 sequences, 30% to 40% occurring once. Sequencing was performed on blood. Every receptor here comes from a human donor in good health. Each CDR3 is given with its conserved first and last residue. D genes are given only for firm matches. The size field is filled for only some rows; it gives once, few, many or a size class.

D gene: -
J gene: TRBJ2-4
V gene: TRBV6-1
clone size: many
CDR3 protein: CASSEWGRKNIQYF
CDR3 DNA: TGTGCCAGCAGTGAATGGGGCAGAAAAAACATTCAGTACTTC

D gene: -
J gene: TRBJ2-3
V gene: TRBV10-3
clone size: few
CDR3 protein: CAIRKVPLGDTQYF
CDR3 DNA: TGTGCCATCAGAAAGGTACCTTTGGGAGATACGCAGTATTTT

D gene: -
J gene: TRBJ1-6
V gene: TRBV20-1
clone size: -
CDR3 protein: CSAITGNSPLHF
CDR3 DNA: TGCAGTGCTATAACAGGGAATTCACCCCTCCACTTT

D gene: -
J gene: TRBJ1-6
V gene: TRBV5-4
clone size: once
CDR3 protein: CASSLGPSLLHF
CDR3 DNA: TGTGCCAGCAGCTTGGGCCCTTCGCTCCTCCACTTT

D gene: -
J gene: TRBJ2-3
V gene: TRBV7-9
clone size: -
CDR3 protein: CASNEGEVDTQYF
CDR3 DNA: TGTGCCAGCAATGAGGGTGAGGTAGATACGCAGTATTTT

D gene: TRBD1
J gene: TRBJ1-1
V gene: TRBV4-3
clone size: -
CDR3 protein: CASSHQGGDTEAFF
CDR3 DNA: TGCGCCAGCAGCCACCAGGGGGGGGACACTGAAGCTTTCTTT

D gene: TRBD2
J gene: TRBJ2-3
V gene: TRBV6-6
clone size: -
CDR3 protein: CASSYSGGRPTDTQYF
CDR3 DNA: TGTGCCAGCAGTTATAGCGGGGGGCGCCCCACAGATACGCAGTATTTT

D gene: -
J gene: TRBJ1-1
V gene: TRBV4-1
clone size: -
CDR3 protein: CVSSVGGSVNEAFF
CDR3 DNA: TGCGTCAGCAGCGTCGGTGGGAGCGTGAATGAAGCTTTCTTT

D gene: -
J gene: TRBJ2-1
V gene: TRBV10-3
clone size: -
CDR3 protein: CAISGQVSYNEQFF
CDR3 DNA: TGTGCCATCAGTGGACAGGTCTCCTACAATGAGCAGTTCTTC

D gene: TRBD2
J gene: TRBJ2-6
V gene: TRBV29-1
clone size: -
CDR3 protein: CSVGGDGANVLTF
CDR3 DNA: TGCAGCGTGGGGGGGGACGGGGCCAACGTCCTGACTTTC

D gene: -
J gene: TRBJ2-5
V gene: TRBV20-1
clone size: few
CDR3 protein: CSARGGQGPTETQYF
CDR3 DNA: TGCAGTGCTAGAGGCGGCCAGGGCCCAACAGAGACCCAGTACTTC

D gene: -
J gene: TRBJ1-6
V gene: TRBV7-9
clone size: -
CDR3 protein: CASSSPWANSPLHF
CDR3 DNA: TGTGCCAGCAGCTCCCCTTGGGCGAATTCACCCCTCCACTTT

D gene: -
J gene: TRBJ1-2
V gene: TRBV6-5
clone size: -
CDR3 protein: CASSYGEGIMYGYTF
CDR3 DNA: TGTGCCAGCAGTTACGGGGAGGGTATTATGTATGGCTACACCTTC

D gene: -
J gene: TRBJ1-2
V gene: TRBV29-1
clone size: -
CDR3 protein: CSVEYSIRYGYTF
CDR3 DNA: TGCAGCGTTGAATACAGTATACGCTATGGTTACACCTTC

D gene: -
J gene: TRBJ2-3
V gene: TRBV15
clone size: -
CDR3 protein: CATSSTSSSTDTQYF
CDR3 DNA: TGTGCCACCAGCAGCACTAGCTCTAGCACAGATACGCAGTATTTT

D gene: TRBD1
J gene: TRBJ1-5
V gene: TRBV10-3
clone size: -
CDR3 protein: CAISDTRDRVLGQPQHF
CDR3 DNA: TGTGCCATCAGTGATACCCGGGACAGGGTATTGGGGCAGCCCCAGCATTTT

D gene: TRBD1
J gene: TRBJ2-7
V gene: TRBV13
clone size: -
CDR3 protein: CASSRYGQGACGEQYF
CDR3 DNA: TGTGCCAGCAGCCGCTACGGACAGGGGGCTTGTGGCGAGCAGTACTTC

D gene: -
J gene: TRBJ2-4
V gene: TRBV20-1
clone size: few
CDR3 protein: CSARDLASRHIQYF
CDR3 DNA: TGCAGTGCTAGAGATCTGGCTAGCAGGCACATTCAGTACTTC

D gene: TRBD1
J gene: TRBJ2-7
V gene: TRBV15
clone size: -
CDR3 protein: CATSRDLTGWGPYEQYF
CDR3 DNA: TGTGCCACCAGCAGAGATCTGACAGGGTGGGGTCCCTACGAGCAGTACTTC

D gene: -
J gene: TRBJ1-2
V gene: TRBV7-2
clone size: -
CDR3 protein: CASSQYRDYGYTF
CDR3 DNA: TGTGCCAGCAGCCAGTACAGGGATTATGGCTACACCTTC

D gene: TRBD1
J gene: TRBJ1-2
V gene: TRBV12-3/TRBV12-4
clone size: few
CDR3 protein: CASSPFGQGGYGYTF
CDR3 DNA: TGTGCCAGCAGTCCCTTCGGACAGGGCGGCTATGGCTACACCTTC

D gene: TRBD2
J gene: TRBJ2-1
V gene: TRBV10-3
clone size: few
CDR3 protein: CAISAGLANGQFF
CDR3 DNA: TGTGCCATCAGTGCGGGACTAGCGAATGGGCAGTTCTTC